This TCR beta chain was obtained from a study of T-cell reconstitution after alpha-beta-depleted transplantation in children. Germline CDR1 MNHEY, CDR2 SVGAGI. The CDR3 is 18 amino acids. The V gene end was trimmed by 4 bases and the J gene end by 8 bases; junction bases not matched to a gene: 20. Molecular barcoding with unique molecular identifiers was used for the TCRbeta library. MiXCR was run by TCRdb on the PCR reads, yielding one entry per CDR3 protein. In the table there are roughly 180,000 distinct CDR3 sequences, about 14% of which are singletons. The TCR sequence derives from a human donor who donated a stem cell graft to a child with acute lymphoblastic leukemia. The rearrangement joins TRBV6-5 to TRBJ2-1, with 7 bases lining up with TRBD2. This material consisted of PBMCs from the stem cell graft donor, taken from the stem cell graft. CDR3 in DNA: TGTGCCAGCAGTTCCGATTGGCCCGTAGCGGGCCAGGTTGATGAGCAGTTCTTC. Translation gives CASSSDWPVAGQVDEQFF.